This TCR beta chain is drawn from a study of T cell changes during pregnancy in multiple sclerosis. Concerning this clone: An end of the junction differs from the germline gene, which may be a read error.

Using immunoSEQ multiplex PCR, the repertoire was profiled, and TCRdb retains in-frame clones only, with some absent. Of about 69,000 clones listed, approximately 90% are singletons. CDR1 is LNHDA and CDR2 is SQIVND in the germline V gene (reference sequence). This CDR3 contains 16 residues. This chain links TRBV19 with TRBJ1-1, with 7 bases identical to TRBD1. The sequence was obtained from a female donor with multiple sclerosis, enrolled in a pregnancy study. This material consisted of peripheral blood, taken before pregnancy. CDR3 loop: CASRIDPRTGNTEAFF. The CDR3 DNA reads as TGTGCCAGTAGGATAGACCCCAGGACAGGGAACACTGAAGCTTTCTTT.